Following are 28 T cell receptor beta chains from one sample sequenced in a study of shared clonotypes between healthy human individuals. Here immunoSEQ multiplex PCR was the method, and the copy in TCRdb shows in-frame clones only, minus some. The sample includes about 2 million clones, 85% to 95% of them seen just once. Source material: naive CD4+ T cells sorted from blood. The subset was: CD45RA+ positively selected. These receptors all stem from a man younger than 35 in good health.

This clone showed up just once. V gene TRBV29-1 combines with J gene TRBJ2-3; D gene ambiguous. This CDR3 is built from 14 residues. Germline V lookup: CDR1 SQVTM, CDR2 ANQGSEA. V lost 6 bases, J lost 1 base, and 14 bases lay in between. The CDR3 DNA follows: TGCAGCGTCCCCGACTGGACGGGCACAGATACGCAGTATTTT. It translates to CSVPDWTGTDTQYF.

This rearrangement joins TRBV2 to TRBJ2-1; D not certain. The CDR3 extends over 16 amino acids. V gave up 5 bases and J gave up 0 bases, with 14 bases separating them. CDR1 and CDR2 (germline): SNHLY, FYNNEI. CDR3 amino acids: CASSQEDGSSYNEQFF. For the CDR3, the DNA is TGTGCCAGCAGTCAAGAGGACGGCAGCTCCTACAATGAGCAGTTCTTC.

As to this clone: The sample contains more than one DNA sequence encoding this CDR3. CDR3 DNA sequence: TGCGCCAGCAGCTTGGTTGGCACAGCCTACGAGCAGTACTTC. Its translation is CASSLVGTAYEQYF. This chain links TRBV5-1 with TRBJ2-7; D remains unclear. Trimming removed 0 bases at V and 2 bases at J, with 9 bases between. CDR3 length: 14 amino acids. Germline V gene data show CDR1 as SGHRS and CDR2 as YFSETQ.

The chain couples TRBV30 to TRBJ2-3; D perhaps matches TRBD2 (7 bases). The CDR3 consists of 21 residues. CDR1 is GTSNPN and CDR2 is SVGIG in the germline V gene (reference sequence). V dropped 2 bases and J dropped 4 bases, with 34 bases sitting between them. The CDR3 protein is CAWSWSVLGGGERRAADTQYF. The DNA for the CDR3 is TGTGCCTGGAGTTGGAGTGTACTAGGAGGGGGGGAGCGGAGGGCGGCAGATACGCAGTATTTT.

This clone has a single count. J is TRBJ2-7 and V is TRBV6-1; 10 bases match TRBD1. This CDR3 region has 15 residues. J was trimmed by 3 bases and V by 7 bases; bases with no gene match: 9. Germline V gene lookup returns CDR1 MNHNS and CDR2 SASEGT. The CDR3 DNA sequence: TGTGCCAGCACCTCACGGGACAGGGGCATCTACGAGCAGTACTTC. Translating gives CASTSRDRGIYEQYF.

The J gene is TRBJ1-6, the V gene TRBV27, with D possibly matching TRBD1 (6 bases). From germline, CDR1 is MNHEY and CDR2 SMNVEV (reference sequence). Trimming shortened V by 5 bases and J by 6 bases, and 11 bases separated the two germline ends. The CDR3 is 14 amino acids. CDR3 loop: CASSLTGSNSPLHF. The CDR3 nucleotides are TGTGCCAGCAGTCTTACAGGGTCTAATTCACCCCTCCACTTT.

This clone was detected only once. The rearrangement joins TRBV6-6 to TRBJ2-7; no firm D call. The CDR3 consists of 11 residues. With 6 bases removed from V and 6 bases from J, the gap between germline ends came to 9 bases. Germline values: CDR1 MNHNY, CDR2 SVGAGI (reference sequence). CDR3 sequence reads: CASRAPGEQYF. The CDR3 bases are TGTGCCAGCAGAGCCCCCGGCGAGCAGTACTTC.

V usage is TRBV5-4 and J usage is TRBJ2-5; 7 nucleotides match TRBD2. This CDR3 has 15 amino acids. CDR1 and CDR2 (germline): SGHNT, YYREEE (reference sequence). The junction had 11 bases not matched to a gene; V was cut back by 0 bases and J by 9 bases. CDR3 sequence reads: CASSLEGREFLAQYF. The CDR3 coding sequence is TGTGCCAGCAGCTTGGAGGGGCGGGAGTTTTTGGCCCAGTACTTC.

This rearrangement joins TRBV18 to TRBJ1-1, with D possibly being TRBD1 (6 bases). Germline CDR1 and CDR2: KGHSH and LQKENI. The CDR3 spans 13 residues. V dropped 5 bases and J dropped 2 bases, with 9 bases sitting between them. The CDR3 sequence is CASSDRFNTEAFF. Here the CDR3 DNA reads TGTGCCAGCTCAGACAGGTTCAACACTGAAGCTTTCTTT.

V is TRBV5-8 and J is TRBJ2-1, with D unclear. The germline V gene has CDR1 SGHTS and CDR2 YDEGEE. Trimming removed 4 bases at V and 5 bases at J, with 13 bases between. The CDR3 runs 14 residues. The CDR3 nucleotides read TGTGCCAGCAGCCCGCCCCCGGGTAACAATGAGCAGTTCTTC. This translates into CASSPPPGNNEQFF.

The chain joins TRBV29-1 to TRBJ1-5; 10 positions match TRBD1. This CDR3 is built from 15 residues. Looked up from germline, CDR1 is SQVTM and CDR2 is ANQGSEA. In nucleotides, the CDR3 is TGCACCTCCCGAGGGGGACAGGGGCCGTCTAAGCCCCAGCATTTT. Translation gives CTSRGGQGPSKPQHF.

This chain joins TRBV20-1 and TRBJ1-2; TRBD1 matches at 7 bases. The CDR3 is 11 amino acids. Germline CDR1 DFQATT, CDR2 SNEGSKA (reference sequence). The CDR3 sequence: CRMGTAQGYTF. The DNA for the CDR3 is TGCAGGATGGGGACAGCACAGGGCTACACCTTC.

This chain uses TRBV7-9 with TRBJ1-2, with D possibly matching TRBD1 (5 bases). V gave up 5 bases and J gave up 8 bases, with 12 bases separating them. CDR1 SEHNR and CDR2 FQNEAQ come from the germline V gene (reference sequence). The CDR3 sequence is 12 residues long. Here the CDR3 DNA reads TGTGCCAGCAGCGCCGACAGAGAAGGCTACACCTTC. Encoded protein: CASSADREGYTF.

The V call is TRBV2, the J call TRBJ2-1, with D perhaps TRBD1 (7 bases). V lost 6 bases, J lost 3 bases, and 9 bases lay in between. The germline V gene has CDR1 SNHLY and CDR2 FYNNEI. This CDR3 contains 13 residues. The CDR3 sequence: CASRRDSYNEQFF. The DNA of the CDR3 is TGTGCCAGCAGGCGGGACAGCTACAATGAGCAGTTCTTC.

The V and J genes are TRBV5-1 and TRBJ2-2; 13 nucleotides align to TRBD2. CDR3 size: 15 residues. V shed 4 bases, J shed 5 bases, and the junction held 2 bases outside the gene matches. The germline V gene has CDR1 SGHRS and CDR2 YFSETQ. The CDR3: CASSRGLAGTGELFF. CDR3 nucleotides: TGCGCCAGCAGCAGGGGACTAGCGGGGACCGGGGAGCTGTTTTTT. The full variable domain, rest sourced from reference TRBV5-1 and TRBJ2-2, is KAGVTQTPRYLIKTRGQQVTLSCSPISGHRSVSWYQQTPGQGLQFLFEYFSETQRNKGNFPGRFSGRQFSNSRSEMNVSTLELGDSALYLCASSRGLAGTGELFFGEGSRLTVL.

This chain links TRBV25-1 with TRBJ2-3; the match to TRBD2 covers 9 bases. The length of the CDR3 is 18 residues. The V gene's germline CDR1 is MGHDK and CDR2 SYGVNS. The junction had 18 bases not matched to a gene; V was cut back by 5 bases and J by 6 bases. CDR3 amino acids: CASSSRQLGGGRGDTQYF. CDR3 in DNA: TGTGCCAGCAGTTCTCGACAGTTGGGAGGCGGGAGGGGCGATACGCAGTATTTT.

The chain employs TRBV19 and TRBJ1-1; D unclear. The V gene lost 1 base and the J gene lost 0 bases, with 9 bases spanning the gap. Germline lookup yields CDR1 LNHDA and CDR2 SQIVND (reference sequence). The CDR3 has 15 residues. In nucleotides, the CDR3 is TGTGCCAGTAGTATAGTCGACACCTTGAACACTGAAGCTTTCTTT. Encoded protein: CASSIVDTLNTEAFF.

This clone was detected once. The chain carries TRBV11-2 and TRBJ2-7; D unresolved. The germline V gene has CDR1 SGHAT and CDR2 FQNNGV. V dropped 1 base and J dropped 2 bases, with 6 bases sitting between them. The CDR3 contains 13 residues. CDR3 DNA: TGTGCCAGCAGCTTAGGCACCACCTACGAGCAGTACTTC. It translates to CASSLGTTYEQYF.

The V and J genes are TRBV28 and TRBJ1-2; TRBD1 aligns across 8 bases. CDR3 length equals 14 residues. The germline V gene encodes CDR1 MDHEN and CDR2 SYDVKM. V was clipped by 6 bases and J by 2 bases; unmatched bases: 5. Written as DNA, the CDR3 is TGTGCCAGCAGGAGGACAGGGTTGAACTATGGCTACACCTTC. Amino acids: CASRRTGLNYGYTF.

This sequence joins TRBV7-2 and TRBJ2-2; 16 bases align to TRBD2. This CDR3 contains 16 residues. In germline, CDR1 is SGHTA, CDR2 FQGNSA. The J segment lost 6 bases and the V segment lost 5 bases, leaving 3 bases of the junction unmatched. The CDR3 DNA reads as TGTGCCAGCAGCCCGGGACTAGCGGGAGGGCCCGGGGAGCTGTTTTTT. Translated: CASSPGLAGGPGELFF.

This sequence joins TRBV6-1 and TRBJ2-7, with unresolved D. Germline V CDR1 and CDR2: MNHNS, SASEGT. Trimming cost V 1 base and J 0 bases, with 13 bases left between them. The CDR3 sequence is 16 residues long. The CDR3 loop reads CASSEGWAWTSYEQYF. CDR3 in DNA: TGTGCCAGCAGTGAAGGTTGGGCCTGGACCTCCTACGAGCAGTACTTC.

This clone was counted only a few times. This chain links TRBV2 with TRBJ1-5; D possibly corresponds to TRBD1 (5 bases). CDR3 length: 13 amino acids. Per the germline V gene, CDR1 is SNHLY and CDR2 is FYNNEI. V was trimmed by 5 bases and J by 2 bases, leaving 7 bases between them. The CDR3 protein is CASSRDGNQPQHF. The CDR3 coding sequence is TGTGCCAGCAGTCGGGACGGCAATCAGCCCCAGCATTTT.

The CDR3 loop reads CASSPGPSYGYTF. For the CDR3, the DNA is TGTGCCAGCAGCCCAGGGCCAAGTTATGGCTACACCTTC. The rearrangement links TRBV7-6 to TRBJ1-2, with D maybe TRBD1 (5 bases). V shed 5 bases and J shed 5 bases, with 12 bases lying between them. The CDR3 totals 13 residues. Germline values: CDR1 SGHVS, CDR2 FNYEAQ.

The gene calls are TRBV5-1 and TRBJ2-3; D may be TRBD1 (6 bases). Germline CDR1 reads SGHRS; CDR2 reads YFSETQ. This CDR3 region has 14 residues. Trimming left V 1 base short and J 4 bases short, with 10 bases between. CDR3 amino acids: CASSLRGSPDTQYF. As DNA, the CDR3 is TGCGCCAGCAGCTTGAGGGGGTCCCCAGATACGCAGTATTTT.

Comments on this clone: The same CDR3 arises from other DNA sequences in this sample as well. V and J are TRBV6-5 and TRBJ2-7; 9 bases match TRBD2. The CDR3 spans 15 residues. Germline V CDR1 and CDR2: MNHEY, SVGAGI. V was clipped by 0 bases and J by 4 bases; unmatched bases: 4. CDR3 region: CASSYSAGGPYEQYF. In DNA, the CDR3 is TGTGCCAGCAGTTACTCGGCGGGAGGGCCATACGAGCAGTACTTC.

The chain links TRBV7-8 to TRBJ1-5, with D unclear. V was clipped by 0 bases and J by 0 bases, with 9 bases between them. From germline, CDR1 is SGHVS and CDR2 FQNEAQ. The CDR3 loop spans 16 amino acids. The CDR3: CASSLAPAYSNQPQHF. As DNA, the CDR3 is TGTGCCAGCAGCTTAGCCCCTGCGTATAGCAATCAGCCCCAGCATTTT.

The chain is built from TRBV10-3 and TRBJ2-5; D uncertain. The CDR3 covers 13 residues. Germline V gene lookup returns CDR1 ENHRY and CDR2 SYGVKD. Trimming pared 3 bases from V and 2 bases from J, leaving 7 bases between. CDR3 in amino acids: CAISDTSQETQYF. The CDR3, as DNA: TGTGCCATCAGTGATACGTCGCAAGAGACCCAGTACTTC.

This clone was found once. The chain links TRBV30 to TRBJ2-2; 9 positions match TRBD1. CDR1 and CDR2 from the germline V gene are GTSNPN and SVGIG (reference sequence). The trim removed 3 bases at V and 4 bases at J, leaving 0 bases unmatched. The CDR3 consists of 13 residues. CDR3 sequence (DNA): TGTGCCTGGAGGGACAGGGGCACCGGGGAGCTGTTTTTT. Amino acids: CAWRDRGTGELFF.